This TCR beta chain was recorded in a study of blood T cells in healthy people across ages (dated by TCRdb to 2013 to 2016). The study in broad terms: In model experiments, template switching captured roughly one uniquely barcoded TCR beta cDNA molecule for every two T cells. Two additional independent replicas of 1 million unique cDNA reads from the same blood draw were analyzed for two donors (one aged 18 to 30 and one aged 80 or older). The study measured age-related changes in TCR beta repertoire diversity using deep sequencing normalized with unique cDNA molecular identifiers. The donors were split into four age groups: young (average 16 years), middle-aged (roughly 39), aged (roughly 68) and long-lived (over 80). To avoid experimental bias, donors of different ages were distributed randomly across sequencing lanes.

Systemically healthy Caucasian individuals from Russia, 39 in total and aged roughly 6 to 90 years, were included as donors. Each donor gave about 11 milliliters of peripheral blood, drawn into EDTA-treated Vacutainer tubes. Ficoll-Paque density-gradient centrifugation was used to isolate PBMCs, with at least 6.5 million per sample. Trizol reagent was used to extract total RNA from the PBMCs, yielding at least 5 micrograms per sample. For every donor, flow cytometry on a PBMC aliquot measured the percentage of naive CD45RAhigh/CD27high T cells. The junction shows trimming of 2 bases on V and 8 bases on J, and the gene matches do not reach 4 bases of it. Reading from cysteine to phenylalanine, the CDR3 counts 14 amino acids. Just the 42-base CDR3 DNA is kept, in frame starting at base 1. Based on the germline V gene, the CDR1 and CDR2 sequences are MGHRA and YSYEKL. The library came from 5' RACE. A second PCR of roughly 6 to 11 cycles was performed with a sample-barcoded 5' primer and a J-beta primer mix. Each TCR beta cDNA molecule received a unique molecular identifier from a template-switch 5' adaptor carrying 12 random nucleotides. Each sample yielded at least 3 million CDR3-containing paired-end reads. First-strand cDNA was synthesized from all RNA with the Mint cDNA synthesis kit, primed by a TRBC-specific oligonucleotide. All cDNA was treated with uracil-DNA glycosylase and then went through a first 18-cycle PCR with the universal primers M1SS and BC2_uni_R. Under the source paper's analysis protocol: Each sample was normalized by randomly selecting 1 million high-quality reads, each carrying a distinct molecular identifier. Instead of being binned into consensus sequences, reads that shared molecular identifiers were thrown out. MiTCR, run with a Q25 quality threshold and the strictest error-elimination algorithm, handled CDR3 identification, clonotype clustering and error correction. Lower-bound total TCR beta diversity was estimated with a nonparametric unseen species model using Euler transformation. The public reads were run again by TCRdb, first through fastp at Q25 and then through MiXCR, and only productive beta chains were kept. Entries that share a CDR3 protein sequence are merged under the most common genes and DNA. These V and J calls are TCRdb output, not the study's own analysis. Across this sample there are approximately 2,000,000 distinct CDR3 sequences, with more than 35% seen only once. Of the sample, about 21% falls within the top ten clones.

The study at large found these results: Because donor CMV infection status was unknown, age-related changes in expanded clonotypes were potentially confounded. Observed TCR beta diversity per million T cells fell roughly linearly with age, and a significant reduction was already apparent by age roughly 41. There was a strong correlation between observed TCR beta diversity and the percentage of naive T cells measured by flow cytometry. The long-lived group showed more naive CD4+ T cells, fewer expanded clones and increased TCR diversity than the aged group, suggesting age selection. Estimates of total diversity from one million sequenced T cells were regarded as lower bounds and underestimates. Because profiling used bulk unsorted PBMCs, naive and antigen-experienced compartments could not be compared conclusively.

To note about this clonotype: Its antigen target is currently unknown. Per-nucleotide qualities are absent, and no much larger clonotype sits a single base away.

This sequence uses TRBV4-1 and TRBJ1-4; 8 central nucleotides agree with TRBD1. This receptor was taken from a human donor in good health. The sequenced sample consisted of blood. The DNA sequence is as follows: TGCGCCAGCAGCCAACAGGGGGCGAGAGAAAAACTGTTTTTT. Its protein is CASSQQGAREKLFF.